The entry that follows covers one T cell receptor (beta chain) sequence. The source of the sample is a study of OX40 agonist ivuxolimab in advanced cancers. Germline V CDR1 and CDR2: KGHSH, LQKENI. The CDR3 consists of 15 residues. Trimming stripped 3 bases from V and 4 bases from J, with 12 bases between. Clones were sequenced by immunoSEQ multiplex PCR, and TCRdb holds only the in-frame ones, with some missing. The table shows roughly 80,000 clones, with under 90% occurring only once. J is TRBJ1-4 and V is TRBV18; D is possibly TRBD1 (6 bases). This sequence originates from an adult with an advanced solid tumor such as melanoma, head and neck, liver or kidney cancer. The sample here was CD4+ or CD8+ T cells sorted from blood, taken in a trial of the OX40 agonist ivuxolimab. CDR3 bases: TGTGCCAGCTCACCTGACAGGAGGGGTAATGAAAAACTGTTTTTT. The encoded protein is CASSPDRRGNEKLFF.